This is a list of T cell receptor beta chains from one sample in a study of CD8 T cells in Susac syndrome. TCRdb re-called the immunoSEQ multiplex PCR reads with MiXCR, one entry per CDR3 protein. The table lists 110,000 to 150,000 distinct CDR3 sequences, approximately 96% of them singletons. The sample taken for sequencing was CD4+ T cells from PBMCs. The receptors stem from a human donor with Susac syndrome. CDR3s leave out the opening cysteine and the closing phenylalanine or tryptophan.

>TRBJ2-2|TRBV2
ASRRDSDTGELF
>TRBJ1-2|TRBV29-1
SVLTGGLGYT
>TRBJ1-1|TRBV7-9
ASTHTGRANTEAF
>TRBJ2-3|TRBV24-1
ATSGELPTDTQY
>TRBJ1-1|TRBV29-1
SVDFGNTEAF
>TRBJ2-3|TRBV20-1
SARRGRFTDTQY
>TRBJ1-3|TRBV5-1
ASSLGPMGSGNTIY
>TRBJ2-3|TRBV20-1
SARGRLGDTQY
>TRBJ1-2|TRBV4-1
ASSQVGLNYGYT
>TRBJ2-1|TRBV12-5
ASGLERGVYNEQF
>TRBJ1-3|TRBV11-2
ASSLLMQGISGNTIY
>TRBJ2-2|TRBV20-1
SALAPEALRGGELF
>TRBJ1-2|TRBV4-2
ASRSASTANYGYT
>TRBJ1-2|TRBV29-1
SAQGGSRIYGYT
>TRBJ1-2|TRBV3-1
ASSRGTFYGYT
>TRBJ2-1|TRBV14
ASSQTQGAFPF
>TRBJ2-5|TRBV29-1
SVGGVLERTQY
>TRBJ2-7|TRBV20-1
SASPGQGAREQY
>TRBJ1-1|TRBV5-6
ASSLNAGETEAF
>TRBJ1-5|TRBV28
ASGIERRNQPQH
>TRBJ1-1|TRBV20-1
SASQTGNTEAF
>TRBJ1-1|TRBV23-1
ASSQSPTANTEAF
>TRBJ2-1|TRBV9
ASSPRERPGGNEQF
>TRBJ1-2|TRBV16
ASSQSAQLYGYT
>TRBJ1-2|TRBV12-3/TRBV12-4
ASSPGSSGLYGYT
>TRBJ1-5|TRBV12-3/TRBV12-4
ASGGTPPNQPQH
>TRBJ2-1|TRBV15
ATSGGGTGLWQF
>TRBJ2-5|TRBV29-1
SVELGTKQETQY
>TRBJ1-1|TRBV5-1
ASSHQGQGATEAF
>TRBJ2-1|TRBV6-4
ASSEAGGSVNEQF
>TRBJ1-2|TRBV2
ASSEAEVVYGYT
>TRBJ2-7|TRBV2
ASSGTAAYEQY
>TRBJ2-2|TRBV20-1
SAIPGHNTGELF
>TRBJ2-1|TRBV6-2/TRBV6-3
ASRWAHREDEQF
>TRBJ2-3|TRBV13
ASSSSGPASTDTQY
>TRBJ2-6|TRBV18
ASSPDIAGANVLT
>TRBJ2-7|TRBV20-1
SADPGQGINEQY
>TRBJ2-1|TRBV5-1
ASSLNAGGLSEQF
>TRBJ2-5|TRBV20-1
SARFDREGETQY
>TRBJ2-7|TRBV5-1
ASSKEGAYEQY
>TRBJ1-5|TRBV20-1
VAGRVNQPQH
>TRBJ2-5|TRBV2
ASTSGGLAGVQETQY